This T cell receptor beta chain came from a study of vaccination and CD4 T cells after COVID-19. Overall study context: In the convalescent cohort, there were six males and four females, two of them Hispanic.

The length of the CDR3 is 15 residues. Germline loops: CDR1 MNHNS, CDR2 SASEGT. J was trimmed by 4 bases and V by 0 bases; bases with no gene match: 5. General study results and limits: Within convalescent individuals, 304 out of 307 vaccine-specific clones proved to be spike mono-reactive. It was observed that, in convalescent patients, a median approximately 86% of reactive clones arose only post-vaccination.

The Oncomine TCR Beta short-read assay was what sequenced the DNA obtained from cultured CD4+ T cells. TCRdb re-derived calls from the PCR reads in MiXCR, one entry per CDR3 protein. The sample has about 21,000 distinct CDR3 sequences, approximately 42% seen once. Of note for this clonotype: Its antigen is currently unknown.

Treatment: approximately 11-day PBMC culture with coronavirus spike peptide pools or control peptides (ViraFEST assay). The authors cultured around 2.1 million PBMCs per well with around 10 IU/ml IL-2 and about 9.9 ug/ml peptide pools. The clonotype comes from a human donor who received a COVID-19 vaccine. The V call is TRBV6-1, the J call TRBJ1-2; 7 nucleotides align to TRBD1. The sequences come from CD4+ T cells from blood, cultured in vitro, collected before SARS-CoV-2 vaccination. Here the CDR3 DNA reads TGTGCCAGCAGTGAAGCCGGCAGGGGGGGCTATGGCTACACCTTC. Its translation: CASSEAGRGGYGYTF.